The 22 T cell receptor beta chains reported below all come from one sample, sequenced in a study of shared clonotypes between healthy human individuals. TCRdb's table, derived via immunoSEQ multiplex PCR, lists solely in-frame clones and lacks some. The sample records 800,000 or so clones, 90% to 98% being singletons. In the naive CD8 group, cells lacked CD45RO and were positively selected for CCR7, so terminally differentiated effector memory CD45RA+ cells were left out. The material sequenced was naive CD8+ T cells sorted from blood. The receptors were gathered from a man under 40 in good health.

The CDR3 loop is CASSIWGSQPQHF. The CDR3 DNA is TGTGCCAGTAGTATCTGGGGAAGTCAGCCCCAGCATTTT. The chain uses TRBV19 and TRBJ1-5, with D hard to call. The CDR3 runs to 13 residues. The ends were cut back, 3 bases at V and 6 bases at J, with 9 bases in the middle. Germline CDR1 reads LNHDA; CDR2 reads SQIVND (reference sequence).

V gene TRBV2 combines with J gene TRBJ2-1, with 14 bases fitting TRBD2. Trimming at V came to 5 bases and at J to 9 bases, leaving 3 bases not matched to a gene. The CDR3 loop spans 14 amino acids. CDR1 is SNHLY, CDR2 FYNNEI, per germline. Here the CDR3 reads CASSPGLAGGEQFF. The DNA of the CDR3 is TGTGCCAGCAGTCCCGGACTAGCGGGAGGTGAGCAGTTCTTC. The entire variable domain, with the rest obtained from reference TRBV2 and TRBJ2-1, is as follows: EPEVTQTPSHQVTQMGQEVILRCVPISNHLYFYWYRQILGQKVEFLVSFYNNEISEKSEIFDDQFSVERPDGSNFTLKIRSTKLEDSAMYFCASSPGLAGGEQFFGPGTRLTVL.

This rearrangement joins TRBV7-5 to TRBJ2-1; TRBD2 was called by the table and not checked on the DNA. TRBV7-5 represents a pseudogene. There are 17 residues in the CDR3. The CDR3 coding sequence is TGTGTCAGAAGCTCCCAGACTAGCGGGAGGTCCTACAATGAGCAGTTCTTC. This codes for CVRSSQTSGRSYNEQFF.

The chain couples TRBV30 to TRBJ2-1; maybe TRBD1 (6 bases). V lost 0 bases to trimming and J lost 11 bases, with 8 bases between them. This CDR3 region has 11 residues. In germline, CDR1 is GTSNPN, CDR2 SVGIG (reference sequence). The CDR3 region has the DNA TGTGCCTGGAGTGTTCAGGGGAAGCAGTTCTTC. Translation gives CAWSVQGKQFF.

This chain uses TRBV5-4 with TRBJ2-7; 11 bases align to TRBD2. Germline lookup yields CDR1 SGHNT and CDR2 YYREEE (reference sequence). The CDR3 contains 15 residues. With V trimmed by 0 bases and J by 4 bases, 3 bases remained unmatched. DNA for the CDR3: TGTGCCAGCAGCTTGGGACTAGCGGGGATATACGAGCAGTACTTC. Translated, it gives CASSLGLAGIYEQYF. The full variable domain, with the rest looked up from reference TRBV5-4 and TRBJ2-7, is ETGVTQSPTHLIKTRGQQVTLRCSSQSGHNTVSWYQQALGQGPQFIFQYYREEENGRGNFPPRFSGLQFPNYSSELNVNALELDDSALYLCASSLGLAGIYEQYFGPGTRLTVT.

V is TRBV4-1 and J is TRBJ1-1; a weak D match, TRBD1 (5 bases). The CDR3 spans 15 residues. The V gene lost 0 bases and the J gene lost 2 bases, with 10 bases spanning the gap. Germline-derived CDR1 and CDR2 are MGHRA and YSYEKL. CDR3 loop: CASSQDLGENTEAFF. The CDR3 DNA sequence: TGCGCCAGCAGCCAAGACTTAGGGGAAAACACTGAAGCTTTCTTT.

The rearrangement joins TRBV7-9 to TRBJ2-7; D is unresolved. This CDR3 has 14 residues. CDR1 SEHNR and CDR2 FQNEAQ come from the germline V gene (reference sequence). Trimming removed 0 bases at V and 2 bases at J, with 8 bases between. Here the CDR3 DNA reads TGTGCCAGCAGCTTAGCGCCCAGTGCCTACGAGCAGTACTTC. Amino acids: CASSLAPSAYEQYF.

This clone appeared once. The chain carries TRBV10-2 and TRBJ2-1; the match to TRBD1 covers 7 bases. From germline, CDR1 is WSHSY and CDR2 SAAADI. J lost 1 base, V lost 4 bases, and 4 bases had no gene match. The CDR3 runs to 15 residues. The CDR3 DNA reads as TGCGCCAGCAGTGGGGGACAGCTATCCTACAATGAGCAGTTCTTC. The encoded protein is CASSGGQLSYNEQFF.

CDR3 protein: CASSSGTSLYNEQFF. CDR3 DNA: TGTGCCAGCAGCTCCGGGACTAGCCTATACAATGAGCAGTTCTTC. The chain couples TRBV5-6 to TRBJ2-1; the match to TRBD2 covers 9 bases. The length of the CDR3 is 15 residues. The V and J ends lost 3 bases and 4 bases, in that order; junction bases with no gene match: 5. CDR1 is SGHDT, CDR2 YYEEEE, per germline.

V usage is TRBV29-1 and J usage is TRBJ1-5; the D is unclear. The V gene lost 3 bases and the J gene lost 2 bases, with 11 bases spanning the gap. This CDR3 spans 14 amino acids. Looked up from germline, CDR1 is SQVTM and CDR2 is ANQGSEA. CDR3 loop: CSVEPLDGNQPQHF. The CDR3 DNA is TGCAGCGTTGAGCCATTAGACGGCAATCAGCCCCAGCATTTT.

V and J are TRBV9 and TRBJ2-4; D not resolved. Germline V gives CDR1 SGDLS, CDR2 YYNGEE. With 3 bases removed from V and 1 base from J, the gap between germline ends came to 8 bases. This CDR3 comprises 14 residues. CDR3 DNA sequence: TGTGCCAGCAGCGAGCACGCTGCCAAAAACATTCAGTACTTC. The encoded protein is CASSEHAAKNIQYF.

This clone was recorded once. The chain employs TRBV9 and TRBJ1-2; D is undetermined. There are 14 residues in the CDR3. The V gene's germline CDR1 is SGDLS and CDR2 YYNGEE. Trimming pared 4 bases from V and 7 bases from J, leaving 17 bases between. The CDR3 coding sequence is TGTGCCAGCAGCCCAAGGGCCATAACTTTTGGCTACACCTTC. Translating it yields CASSPRAITFGYTF.

This chain links TRBV7-9 with TRBJ2-7; perhaps TRBD2 as D (6 bases). Germline CDR1 SEHNR, CDR2 FQNEAQ (reference sequence). Trimming cost V 4 bases and J 4 bases, with 14 bases left between them. The CDR3 consists of 14 residues. Here the CDR3 reads CASSSPVGGYEQYF. As DNA, the CDR3 is TGTGCCAGCAGCTCCCCAGTTGGGGGGTACGAGCAGTACTTC.

This clone has a handful of counts. The CDR3 loop reads CASSFEDNEQFF. CDR3 DNA: TGTGCCAGCAGCTTTGAAGACAATGAGCAGTTCTTC. The chain combines TRBV5-4 with TRBJ2-1; D is unclear. Trimming shortened V by 2 bases and J by 5 bases, and 5 bases separated the two germline ends. The germline V gene encodes CDR1 SGHNT and CDR2 YYREEE (reference sequence). The CDR3 is 12 residues long.

The DNA for the CDR3 is TGTGCCAGCAGCTTAGCGCGAGTAGCGGGAGGTAACGAGCAGTTCTTC. This codes for CASSLARVAGGNEQFF. The rearrangement joins TRBV7-9 to TRBJ2-1; 10 bases fit TRBD2. Germline V gives CDR1 SEHNR, CDR2 FQNEAQ (reference sequence). The CDR3 is 16 residues long. V shed 0 bases, J shed 10 bases, and the junction held 9 bases outside the gene matches.

The rearrangement uses TRBV7-8 and TRBJ2-7; 10 nucleotides line up with TRBD2. The V and J ends lost 7 bases and 3 bases, in that order; junction bases with no gene match: 24. Germline loops: CDR1 SGHVS, CDR2 FQNEAQ. The CDR3 is made up of 20 amino acids. In DNA, the CDR3 is TGTGCCAGCACCTCTTACTCATACCAGGAAGGACTAGCGGATCACTACGAGCAGTACTTC. Its protein product is CASTSYSYQEGLADHYEQYF.

The genes are TRBV6-5 and TRBJ2-1; 9 nucleotides agree with TRBD2. Germline-derived CDR1 and CDR2 are MNHEY and SVGAGI. V was pared by 2 bases and J by 4 bases, with 6 bases of the junction left unmatched. The CDR3 sequence is 16 residues long. In DNA form, the CDR3 reads TGTGCCAGCAGTTACATGGCGGGAGGGAAGTACAATGAGCAGTTCTTC. This translates into CASSYMAGGKYNEQFF.

This clone has a single count. The chain couples TRBV7-9 to TRBJ2-1; D is possibly TRBD1 (6 bases). This CDR3 is 12 amino acids long. Germline loops: CDR1 SEHNR, CDR2 FQNEAQ (reference sequence). V lost 7 bases to trimming and J lost 9 bases, with 13 bases between them. As DNA, the CDR3 is TGTGCCAGCAACCAGGGGTCCGGTGAGCAGTTCTTC. Amino acid sequence: CASNQGSGEQFF.

This clone was observed once. This chain uses TRBV6-5 with TRBJ2-2, with 8 bases matching TRBD2. With 4 bases clipped from V and 6 bases from J, the junction kept 7 bases outside the gene matches. In germline, CDR1 is MNHEY, CDR2 SVGAGI. The CDR3 runs 15 residues. The CDR3 coding sequence is TGTGCCAGCAGTTTTAGCGGGGACGTCCCCGGGGAGCTGTTTTTT. Its protein is CASSFSGDVPGELFF.

A remark on this clone: Different DNA sequences within this sample yield the same CDR3. V and J are TRBV9 and TRBJ1-4, with TRBD1 identical over 7 bases. V shed 0 bases, J shed 2 bases, and the junction held 1 base outside the gene matches. CDR1 SGDLS and CDR2 YYNGEE come from the germline V gene. The CDR3 runs to 15 residues. In DNA, the CDR3 is TGTGCCAGCAGCGTAGAGGGGGCGACTAATGAAAAACTGTTTTTT. Amino acid sequence: CASSVEGATNEKLFF.

This chain links TRBV6-5 with TRBJ1-3; no clear D. This CDR3 region has 12 residues. V was shortened by 11 bases and J by 4 bases, with 12 bases between the two germline ends. Germline CDR1 MNHEY, CDR2 SVGAGI. The CDR3 loop is CASGWEGNTIYF. In DNA form, the CDR3 reads TGTGCCTCCGGGTGGGAGGGAAACACCATATATTTT.

The gene calls are TRBV7-6 and TRBJ2-7; 7 positions agree with TRBD1. The trim removed 5 bases at V and 4 bases at J, leaving 8 bases unmatched. This CDR3 spans 14 amino acids. Germline CDR1 is SGHVS and CDR2 is FNYEAQ. CDR3 bases: TGTGCCAGCAGCGACCCACAGGGGATGTACGAGCAGTACTTC. It codes for CASSDPQGMYEQYF. Full variable domain (missing parts from reference TRBV7-6 and TRBJ2-7): GAGVSQSPRYKVTKRGQDVALRCDPISGHVSLYWYRQALGQGPEFLTYFNYEAQQDKSGLPNDRFSAERPEGSISTLTIQRTEQRDSAMYRCASSDPQGMYEQYFGPGTRLTVT.